This TCR beta chain was documented in a study of identical twins (TCRdb year 2016). A note on the overall study: To test whether fetal clonotypes persist, the study used deep sequencing on TCR alpha and beta repertoires from monozygotic twins, unrelated adults of various ages, and cord blood. Replicate twin experiments were performed at different times using different library preparation protocols to rule out contamination. General findings and caveats noted by the study authors: Because the same donors could not be followed over many years, the conclusions depended on cross-sectional statistical analysis. In beta out-of-frame sequences, excess twin sharing was weaker, because having fewer shared sequences lowered the signal-to-noise ratio. Recombination models systematically underestimated out-of-frame TCR alpha sharing in monozygotic twins but agreed with sharing between unrelated individuals. Compared with coincidental sharing between unrelated individuals, out-of-frame TCR alpha sequences shared between twins showed an excess of sequences with low generation probability. Fewer insertions were carried by abundant cord blood beta clonotypes; a weaker similar trend was observed in young adult naive repertoires, while no such trend was observed in memory repertoires. Invariant T cells such as MAIT and iNKT could partly confound zero-insertion analyses, although diverse VJ usage argued against such confounding for most clonotypes.

A note on this clonotype: The clone's antigen remains unknown. Base quality data are lacking; no much larger clone is found one base away.

The CDR3 holds 14 amino acids from the cysteine to the phenylalanine. The only DNA kept is the CDR3, 42 bases in frame from the first base. V gives up 4 bases and J gives up 7 bases, and the segment between their germline ends measures 16 bases. CDR1 and CDR2 were assigned from the germline V gene (reference sequence) as MNHEY and SMNVEV. The receptor library was made with 5' RACE. TCRdb records Illumina HiSeq 2000 as the sequencer. Template switching added a universal primer binding site, and the final cDNA carried a unique molecular identifier that allowed TCR cDNA molecules to be counted accurately. Specific primers in the conserved constant-segment region were used to synthesize first-strand cDNA for the TCR alpha and beta chains. To control for contamination, every cDNA library carried two barcodes: a SMART-Mk sample barcode plus Illumina barcodes. TruSeq adapter sequences and Illumina sample barcodes were added in two successive PCR steps. The Illumina HiSeq platform was used with custom primers to sequence TCR alpha and beta cDNA libraries. Under the source paper's analysis protocol: Unique molecular identifiers were extracted from raw reads with MiGEC, and CDR3 positions were determined with MiXCR. For each individual, recombination models were inferred using an EM algorithm with the repgenHMM and IGoR tools. Shared clonotype analysis was performed with the tcR package in R, normalizing sharing by the product of cloneset sizes. To study raw recombination free of thymic and clonal selection effects, out-of-frame nonproductive sequences were analyzed. TCRdb trimmed public reads at Q25 via fastp, called clones via MiXCR and kept in-frame beta chains. Rows merge per CDR3 protein into single entries with the most common DNA and genes. These V and J calls derive from TCRdb rather than the authors' analysis. In this sample the table shows about 190,000 distinct CDR3 sequences, approximately 16% of which occur a single time. Together, the top ten hold around 40% of the sample.

Every donor was a healthy Caucasian. The twin cohort comprised three pairs of female monozygotic twins, all aged roughly 18 to 30 years. Positive isolation kits from Invitrogen were used to isolate the CD4+ and CD8+ T cell populations. A further study also used this sample, focusing on T cells expressing NK-cell markers. According to the second study: Eight or nine donors provided sorted CD3+CD56+NKG2C+, CD3+CD56+NKG2C- and CD3+CD56-NKG2C+ T-cell subsets, whose TCR beta-chain repertoires were profiled. Of the eight sequenced donors, seven were found to be HCMV-seropositive and one was found to be HCMV-seronegative. To restrict sorting to alphabetaTCR-expressing T cells, an anti-gammadeltaTCR antibody was added in several experiments. In several donors, the dominant CD3+CD56+NKG2C+ clonotypes ranked among the top 10 CD8+ clonotypes, making up about 1.0-7.5% of CD8+ T cells. Those dominant clonotypes were again the most abundant among CD3+CD56-NKG2C+ cells in four donors, at roughly 25-60.1%. Whether the expanded NKG2C-expressing T cell clones were specific for HCMV antigens was left unclear. The eight sequenced donors were randomly selected healthy volunteers, three men and five women. HCMV serostatus was determined by detecting HCMV-specific IgG in serum with a commercial ELISA kit. MIGEC was used to demultiplex reads and group reads by UMI, and MiTCR was used to assemble and quantify clonotypes. To exclude erroneous sequences, any TCR cDNA sequence not supported by at least two reads was discarded. Downstream repertoire analysis used the tcR package, and clonotypes were matched across fractions by CDR3 nucleotide sequence plus V segment. VDJmatch was used to annotate antigen specificity against VDJdb, with one amino acid substitution in CDR3 allowed.

The TCR was taken from a woman younger than 35 in good health. The chain uses TRBV27 and TRBJ1-1; TRBD1 is a weak D gene call, 6 bases matching. The sequenced material came from CD8+ T cells sorted from blood. This receptor carries the CDR3 CASSSNGQYNEAFF. In nucleotide form, the sequence is TGTGCCAGCAGTTCAAATGGACAGTATAATGAAGCTTTCTTT.